This TCR beta chain emerged from a study of blood T cell repertoires in COVID-19. Turning to the study itself: Samples representing acute and convalescent COVID-19 were sourced from the United States, Italy and Spain. T cells, B-cell-depleted T cells, or PBMCs provided the cDNA or gDNA that served as material.

The CDR3 runs 15 residues. CDR1 is MNHEY, CDR2 SMNVEV, per germline (reference sequence). V lost 4 bases and J lost 4; bases outside the gene matches: 9. Authors' analysis steps: Reference gene primer amplification in the assay estimated nucleated cell counts. Some clones are missing from TCRdb's copy, which holds only in-frame ones; the method was immunoSEQ multiplex PCR. The V and J calls and clone size are taken from that table; D and trimming were inferred from the DNA. Of over 100,000 clones listed, roughly 75% are singletons. The TCR comes from a human donor in a cohort sampled during active or convalescent COVID-19. This rearrangement joins TRBV27 to TRBJ2-7; 8 bases are a match to TRBD1. The sequencing sample was made of peripheral blood. Here the CDR3 DNA reads TGTGCCAGCAGTTCCCTCAGGGGGCAACTTTACGAGCAGTACTTC. Protein sequence: CASSSLRGQLYEQYF.